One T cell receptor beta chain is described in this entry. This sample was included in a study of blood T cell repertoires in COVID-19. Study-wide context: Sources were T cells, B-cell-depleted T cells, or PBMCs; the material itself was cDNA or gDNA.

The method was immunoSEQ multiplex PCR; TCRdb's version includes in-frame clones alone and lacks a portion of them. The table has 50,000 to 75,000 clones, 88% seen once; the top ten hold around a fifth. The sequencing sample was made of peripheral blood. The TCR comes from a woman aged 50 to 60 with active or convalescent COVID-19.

This CDR3 reads CASSYGLAGVYEQYF. As DNA, the CDR3 is TGTGCCAGCAGTTACGGACTAGCGGGAGTCTACGAGCAGTACTTC. V gene TRBV6-2 or TRBV6-3 combines with J gene TRBJ2-7; 13 bases align to TRBD2. Germline CDR1 and CDR2: MNHEY and SVGEGT. Germline trimming cut 2 bases from V and 3 bases from J; bases unmatched to any gene: 1. The CDR3 totals 15 residues.